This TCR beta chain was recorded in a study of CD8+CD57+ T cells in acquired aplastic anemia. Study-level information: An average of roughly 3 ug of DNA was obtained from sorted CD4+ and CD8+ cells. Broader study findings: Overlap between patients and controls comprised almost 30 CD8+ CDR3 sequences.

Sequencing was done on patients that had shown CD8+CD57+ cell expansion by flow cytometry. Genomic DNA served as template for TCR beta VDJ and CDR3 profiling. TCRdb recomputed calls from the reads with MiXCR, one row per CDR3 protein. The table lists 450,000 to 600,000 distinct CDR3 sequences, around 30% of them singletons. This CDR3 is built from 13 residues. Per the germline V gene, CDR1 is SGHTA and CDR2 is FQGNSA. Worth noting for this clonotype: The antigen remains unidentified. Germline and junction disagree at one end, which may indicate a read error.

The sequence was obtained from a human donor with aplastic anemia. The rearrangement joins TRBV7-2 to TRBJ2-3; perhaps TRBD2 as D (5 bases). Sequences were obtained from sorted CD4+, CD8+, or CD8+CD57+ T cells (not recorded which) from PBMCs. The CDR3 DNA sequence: TGTGCCAGCAGCTTAGATTTGAGGGATAAGCAGTATTTT. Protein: CASSLDLRDKQYF.